The clone carrying this T cell receptor (beta chain) was counted at least ten times. Its specificity is unknown. The data are from a study of Graves' ophthalmopathy and Graves' hyperthyroidism. Amplified material comprised TCR beta CDR3 regions derived from RNA transcripts. First-round RT-PCR relied on HTBI primers, and a second-round multiplex PCR came next. TCRdb redid the calling of the multiplex PCR reads with MiXCR, one entry per CDR3 protein. Of over 150,000 distinct CDR3 sequences in the sample, roughly two fifths were seen once. The germline V gene has CDR1 SQVTM and CDR2 ANQGSEA. The CDR3 covers 13 residues. The V end was cut by 4 bases, the J end by 0 bases, with 8 bases between. Disease in donors with ophthalmopathy had moderate-to-severe activity, CAS ≥3, NOSPECS ≥4 and under 3 months' duration. Study-wide results and caveats: Thyroid clonotypes that were expanded above 0.001 frequency mostly also appeared in blood. In separating ophthalmopathy from stable hyperthyroidism, a 13-signature model achieved approximately 91% sensitivity and around 80% specificity.

The chain is built from TRBV29-1 and TRBJ2-3; weak D call: TRBD1 (5 bases). This TCR came from a woman aged 40 to 50 with Graves' ophthalmopathy. Material for sequencing was peripheral blood. As DNA, the CDR3 is TGCAGCGTTGTAACAGGTAGCACAGATACGCAGTATTTT. Amino acids: CSVVTGSTDTQYF.